The next 20 T cell receptor beta chains were all read from a single sample in a study of PD-L1 blockade in urothelial cancer. Time point of the sample: peripheral blood 6 weeks after treatment start. Data came from immunoSEQ multiplex PCR; TCRdb stores just in-frame clones and leaves some out. The table lists over 70,000 clones, roughly 83% of them singletons, with around 7.7% in the top ten. The sequencing used PBMCs, collected around atezolizumab (anti-PD-L1) treatment. The receptors shown here come from a man between 65 and 85 years old with urothelial cancer.

The chain uses TRBV2 and TRBJ1-1; 8 bases are shared with TRBD1. The CDR3 is 14 residues long. Trimming took 7 bases from V and 1 from J; bases not matched to a gene: 5. Germline V gives CDR1 SNHLY, CDR2 FYNNEI. CDR3 in DNA: TGTGCCAGCATGAGGGACAGGAGGAACACTGAAGCTTTCTTT. Protein: CASMRDRRNTEAFF.

The chain carries TRBV2 and TRBJ2-1; 7 nucleotides line up with TRBD1. The V and J ends lost 3 bases and 2 bases, in that order; junction bases with no gene match: 4. CDR3 length: 15 amino acids. Germline CDR1 is SNHLY and CDR2 is FYNNEI. The CDR3 here is CASSEDRRAYNEQFF. CDR3 bases: TGTGCCAGCAGTGAGGACAGGCGAGCCTACAATGAGCAGTTCTTC. The complete variable domain, with remaining parts taken from reference TRBV2 and TRBJ2-1, reads EPEVTQTPSHQVTQMGQEVILRCVPISNHLYFYWYRQILGQKVEFLVSFYNNEISEKSEIFDDQFSVERPDGSNFTLKIRSTKLEDSAMYFCASSEDRRAYNEQFFGPGTRLTVL.

The V and J genes are TRBV5-4 and TRBJ2-1, with 13 bases that match TRBD2. The junction had 6 bases not matched to a gene; V was cut back by 4 bases and J by 8 bases. Germline CDR1 and CDR2: SGHNT and YYREEE (reference sequence). This CDR3 region has 15 residues. CDR3 coding DNA: TGTGCCAGCAGCCCGAGACTAGCGGGGGGCGATGAGCAGTTCTTC. It is translated as CASSPRLAGGDEQFF.

The J gene is TRBJ2-1, the V gene TRBV14, with D possibly TRBD2 on 6 matching bases. Between the trimmed V and J ends, which lost 1 base and 2 bases, there was a span of 15 bases. Germline CDR1 is SGHDN and CDR2 is FVKESK. The CDR3 has 17 residues. The CDR3 reads CASSQGPGLLTYNEQFF. The CDR3 bases are TGTGCCAGCAGCCAAGGACCGGGACTCCTAACCTACAATGAGCAGTTCTTC.

This clone was seen only once. This chain joins TRBV5-1 and TRBJ2-5; weak D call: TRBD2 (5 bases). V lost 0 bases and J lost 5, with 14 bases in between. The CDR3 extends over 15 amino acids. In germline, CDR1 is SGHRS, CDR2 YFSETQ. This CDR3 reads CASSLGSGVGETQYF. The CDR3 DNA reads as TGCGCCAGCAGCTTGGGATCCGGGGTCGGGGAGACCCAGTACTTC.

The chain recombines TRBV4-2 with TRBJ2-7; D gene uncertain. This CDR3 region has 13 residues. Germline assignment: CDR1 LGHNA and CDR2 YNFKEQ. V shed 0 bases and J shed 7 bases, with 10 bases lying between them. The CDR3, as DNA: TGTGCCAGCAGCCAAGATCGAGAGGCTGAGCAGTACTTC. Its protein product is CASSQDREAEQYF.

This sequence joins TRBV2 and TRBJ1-2; 9 nucleotides align to TRBD1. Germline V gene lookup returns CDR1 SNHLY and CDR2 FYNNEI. The V and J ends lost 7 bases and 4 bases, in that order; junction bases with no gene match: 7. This CDR3 comprises 14 residues. The CDR3 nucleotides are TGTGCCAGCAAGCACAGGGGGCCCTTCTATGGCTACACCTTC. Its protein is CASKHRGPFYGYTF.

The chain uses TRBV6-1 and TRBJ1-4; D is perhaps TRBD1 (6 bases). The CDR3 consists of 15 residues. Trimming stripped 4 bases from V and 8 bases from J, with 17 bases between. In germline, CDR1 is MNHNS, CDR2 SASEGT. CDR3 loop: CASSVPGAALEKLFF. The CDR3 DNA follows: TGTGCCAGCAGTGTTCCAGGGGCGGCTCTGGAAAAACTGTTTTTT.

The V gene is TRBV19, the J gene TRBJ2-1; D may be TRBD1 (6 bases). The CDR3 runs 16 residues. Germline CDR1 reads LNHDA; CDR2 reads SQIVND (reference sequence). With 3 bases removed from V and 2 bases from J, the gap between germline ends came to 14 bases. The CDR3 reads CASSIQGPNTYNEQFF. CDR3 nucleotides: TGTGCCAGTAGTATTCAGGGGCCTAACACCTACAATGAGCAGTTCTTC.

This rearrangement joins TRBV11-3 to TRBJ1-1; perhaps TRBD1 as D (5 bases). Germline V lookup: CDR1 SGHNT, CDR2 YENEEA. Trimming took off 5 bases at V and 6 bases at J, with 10 bases between the two ends. The CDR3 has 12 residues. For the CDR3, the DNA is TGTGCCAGCAGCGGATACAGGTCTGAAGCTTTCTTT. It specifies CASSGYRSEAFF.

The rearrangement uses TRBV2 and TRBJ1-1; D is possibly TRBD1 (5 bases). CDR1 is SNHLY and CDR2 is FYNNEI in the germline V gene. The CDR3 is 14 amino acids. V lost 7 bases and J lost 0, with 12 bases in between. The CDR3 loop reads CASIVQGMNTEAFF. CDR3 sequence (DNA): TGTGCCAGCATAGTCCAGGGCATGAACACTGAAGCTTTCTTT.

CDR3 residues: CSAIALAGTQDTQYF. The CDR3 DNA follows: TGCAGCGCTATAGCACTAGCGGGAACCCAAGATACGCAGTATTTT. The chain combines TRBV29-1 with TRBJ2-3; TRBD2 agrees at 10 bases. Germline loops: CDR1 SQVTM, CDR2 ANQGSEA. V trimming: 7 bases; J trimming: 5 bases; junction bases outside the gene matches: 12. This CDR3 comprises 15 residues.

This chain joins TRBV6-4 and TRBJ1-3, with D possibly TRBD1 on 6 matching bases. There are 17 residues in the CDR3. Germline CDR1 is MRHNA and CDR2 is SNTAGT. Trimming removed 5 bases from V and 3 bases from J, with 20 bases in between. The CDR3 bases are TGTGCCAGCAGTTCCGGGGGGCGCAAAGCGATTGGAAACACCATATATTTT. Translated, it gives CASSSGGRKAIGNTIYF.

This chain uses TRBV20-1 with TRBJ2-5, with 7 bases fitting TRBD1. This CDR3 region has 11 residues. Germline CDR1 DFQATT, CDR2 SNEGSKA (reference sequence). J lost 3 bases, V lost 5 bases, and 0 bases had no gene match. The CDR3 sequence: CSAGTEETQYF. In nucleotides, the CDR3 is TGCAGTGCTGGGACAGAAGAGACCCAGTACTTC.

The chain carries TRBV18 and TRBJ2-7; D may be TRBD2 (5 bases). The V end was cut by 6 bases, the J end by 6 bases, with 15 bases between. The CDR3 has 13 residues. Germline-derived CDR1 and CDR2 are KGHSH and LQKENI. The DNA for the CDR3 is TGTGCCAGCTCCTCCAATCGGGATCGCGAGCAGTACTTC. Translation: CASSSNRDREQYF.

This chain connects TRBV15 to TRBJ2-7, with D possibly matching TRBD2 (7 bases). Trimming removed 0 bases at V and 7 bases at J, with 22 bases between. Germline V gene sequence: CDR1 LNHNV, CDR2 YYDKDF (reference sequence). The CDR3 is made up of 17 amino acids. CDR3 nucleotides: TGTGCCACCAGCAGAGAAGGGACGCGGGGGCCCCTAGGAGAGCAGTACTTC. The encoded protein is CATSREGTRGPLGEQYF.

CDR3 sequence reads: CASSEKPGSSYEQYF. CDR3 nucleotides: TGTGCCAGCAGTGAAAAACCGGGAAGCTCCTACGAGCAGTACTTC. The chain recombines TRBV2 with TRBJ2-7; D may be TRBD2 (5 bases). The CDR3 length is 15 residues. V lost 2 bases and J 0 bases, leaving 11 bases between the germline ends. Germline V lookup: CDR1 SNHLY, CDR2 FYNNEI.

V is TRBV19 and J is TRBJ2-3, with D perhaps TRBD1 (5 bases). This CDR3 comprises 13 residues. The V gene lost 6 bases and the J gene lost 8 bases, with 15 bases spanning the gap. Germline V lookup: CDR1 LNHDA, CDR2 SQIVND (reference sequence). The CDR3 sequence is CASRKGPQGTQYF. CDR3 coding DNA: TGTGCCAGTAGAAAGGGGCCCCAGGGTACGCAGTATTTT.

The chain uses TRBV30 and TRBJ1-2; D may be TRBD1 (6 bases). Germline CDR1 is GTSNPN and CDR2 is SVGIG (reference sequence). V was pared by 0 bases and J by 4 bases, with 9 bases between. The CDR3 has 13 residues. The CDR3 spells CAWSVGAGYGYTF. The CDR3 bases are TGTGCCTGGAGTGTGGGGGCAGGCTATGGCTACACCTTC.

J is TRBJ2-7 and V is TRBV5-4; 7 bases are shared with TRBD1. J lost 4 bases, V lost 4 bases, and 5 bases had no gene match. Germline-derived CDR1 and CDR2 are SGHNT and YYREEE (reference sequence). The CDR3 totals 13 residues. The CDR3 is CASSTQGLYEQYF. The DNA for the CDR3 is TGTGCCAGCAGCACACAGGGGTTGTACGAGCAGTACTTC. The full variable domain, its missing parts supplied by reference TRBV5-4 and TRBJ2-7, is ETGVTQSPTHLIKTRGQQVTLRCSSQSGHNTVSWYQQALGQGPQFIFQYYREEENGRGNFPPRFSGLQFPNYSSELNVNALELDDSALYLCASSTQGLYEQYFGPGTRLTVT.